This TCR beta chain stems from a study of T cell responses to AZD1222 COVID-19 vaccine. With 1 base clipped from V and 15 bases from J, the junction kept 11 bases outside the gene matches. Germline lookup yields CDR1 SGHVS and CDR2 FNYEAQ. This CDR3 is 15 amino acids long. General study results and limits: Mostly white British, mostly female donors; authors suggested clonal diversity may be underestimated. Baseline antibody screening turned up just five to seven seropositive AZD1222 recipients.

Of note for this clone: The antigen remains undetermined.

Measured with immunoSEQ multiplex PCR; TCRdb has only the in-frame clones, and not every one. Of 130,000 or so clones in the sample, around 94% were seen once. The chain employs TRBV7-6 and TRBJ1-6; the match to TRBD1 covers 8 bases. This specimen was peripheral blood, taken on day 0 of AZD1222 vaccination. This TCR came from an adult in good health. The DNA for the CDR3 is TGTGCCAGCAGCTTAGAGACAGGGGATACCTCCAACCTCCACTTT. Encoded protein: CASSLETGDTSNLHF.